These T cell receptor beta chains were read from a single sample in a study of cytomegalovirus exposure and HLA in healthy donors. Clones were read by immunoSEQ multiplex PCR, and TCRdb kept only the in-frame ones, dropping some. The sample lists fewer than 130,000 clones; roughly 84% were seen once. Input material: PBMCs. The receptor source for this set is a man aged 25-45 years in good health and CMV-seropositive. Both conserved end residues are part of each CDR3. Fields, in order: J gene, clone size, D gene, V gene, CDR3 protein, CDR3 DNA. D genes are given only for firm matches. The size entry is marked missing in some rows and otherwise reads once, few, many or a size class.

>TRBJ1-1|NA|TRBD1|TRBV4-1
CASSPTGGALEPEAFF
TGCGCCAGCAGCCCGACAGGGGGCGCGTTGGAACCTGAAGCTTTCTTT
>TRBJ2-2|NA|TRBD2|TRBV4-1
CASSHSGRNTGEPFF
TGCGCCAGCAGCCATTCCGGGAGGAACACCGGGGAGCCGTTTTTT
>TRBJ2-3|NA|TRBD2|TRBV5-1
CASSGYTSGGAPDTQYF
TGCGCCAGCAGCGGATACACTAGCGGGGGGGCCCCAGATACGCAGTATTTT
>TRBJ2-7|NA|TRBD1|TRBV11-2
CASSPQGAPSYEQYF
TGTGCCAGCAGCCCACAGGGGGCTCCCTCCTACGAGCAGTACTTC
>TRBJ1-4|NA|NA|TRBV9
CASSENGNGGYNEKLFF
TGTGCCAGCAGCGAAAATGGAAATGGGGGGTACAATGAAAAACTGTTTTTT
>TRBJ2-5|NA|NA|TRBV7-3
CASSLSSKLEETQYF
TGTGCCAGCAGCCTCTCCTCTAAACTTGAAGAGACCCAGTACTTC
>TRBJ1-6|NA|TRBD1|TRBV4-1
CASSQATGEFVLHF
TGCGCCAGCAGCCAAGCAACAGGGGAGTTTGTACTCCACTTT
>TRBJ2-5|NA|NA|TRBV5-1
CASSLSRTGWQGETQYF
TGCGCCAGCAGCTTGAGCCGCACAGGGTGGCAAGGAGAGACCCAGTACTTC
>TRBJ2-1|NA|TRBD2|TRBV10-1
CASSQEVGLAGDNEQFF
TGCGCCAGCAGTCAAGAGGTGGGACTAGCGGGGGACAATGAGCAGTTCTTC
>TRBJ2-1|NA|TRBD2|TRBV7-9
CASSVGTSGYNEQFF
TGTGCCAGCAGCGTCGGGACTAGCGGATACAATGAGCAGTTCTTC
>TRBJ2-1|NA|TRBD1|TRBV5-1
CASSSITGTGNNEQFF
TGCGCCAGCAGCTCAATCACCGGGACAGGGAACAATGAGCAGTTCTTC
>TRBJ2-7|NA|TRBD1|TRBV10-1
CASRIGTGSYEQYF
TGCGCCAGCAGAATAGGGACAGGGAGCTACGAGCAGTACTTC
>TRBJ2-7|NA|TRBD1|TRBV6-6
CASSLGQISYEQYF
TGTGCCAGCAGTTTGGGACAGATTTCCTACGAGCAGTACTTC
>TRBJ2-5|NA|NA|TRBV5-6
CASSYQPGIQETQYF
TGTGCCAGCAGCTACCAGCCAGGGATCCAAGAGACCCAGTACTTC
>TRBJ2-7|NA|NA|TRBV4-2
CASSQELGLSAEQYF
TGTGCCAGCAGCCAAGAGTTAGGCCTGAGCGCCGAGCAGTACTTC
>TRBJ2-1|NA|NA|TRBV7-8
CASSLVPGSNNEQFF
TGTGCCAGCAGCTTAGTACCCGGGAGCAACAATGAGCAGTTCTTC
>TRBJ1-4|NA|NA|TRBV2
CASSDPLQVYNEKLFF
TGTGCCAGCAGTGACCCCCTACAGGTCTATAATGAAAAACTGTTTTTT
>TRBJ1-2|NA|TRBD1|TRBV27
CASSWSGGVYGYTF
TGTGCCAGCAGTTGGTCAGGGGGCGTTTATGGCTACACCTTC
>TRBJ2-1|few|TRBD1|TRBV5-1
CASSLRGQGPYNEQFF
TGCGCCAGCAGCTTGCGAGGACAGGGGCCTTACAATGAGCAGTTCTTC
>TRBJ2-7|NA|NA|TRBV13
CASSSRAYEQYF
TGTGCCAGCAGCTCCAGGGCCTACGAGCAGTACTTC
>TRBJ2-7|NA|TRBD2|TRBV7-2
CASSVGLAGETYEQYF
TGTGCCAGCAGCGTCGGACTAGCGGGGGAAACCTACGAGCAGTACTTC
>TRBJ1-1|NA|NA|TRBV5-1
CASSLFGVGNTEAFF
TGCGCCAGCAGCTTGTTCGGGGTTGGGAACACTGAAGCTTTCTTT
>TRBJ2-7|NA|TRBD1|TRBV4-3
CASSQGTGKGNEQYF
TGCGCCAGCAGCCAAGGGACAGGGAAGGGAAACGAGCAGTACTTC
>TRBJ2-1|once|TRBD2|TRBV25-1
CASSLTGLDYNEQFF
TGTGCCAGCAGCCTTACGGGACTAGACTACAATGAGCAGTTCTTC
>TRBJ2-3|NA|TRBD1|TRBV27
CASKVGDRDVPDTQYF
TGTGCCAGCAAGGTGGGGGACAGGGATGTTCCAGATACGCAGTATTTT
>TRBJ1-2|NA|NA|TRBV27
CASSFGENYGYTF
TGTGCCAGCAGTTTCGGGGAAAACTATGGCTACACCTTC
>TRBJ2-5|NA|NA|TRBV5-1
CASSLFSGSIQETQYF
TGCGCCAGCAGCTTGTTCAGCGGGTCAATTCAAGAGACCCAGTACTTC
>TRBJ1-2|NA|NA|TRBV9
CASSVAQGAYGYTF
NA
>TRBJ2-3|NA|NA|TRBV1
CTSSPRDSGERNTQYF
TGCACCAGCAGCCCTCGGGACTCCGGAGAGAGAAATACGCAGTATTTT
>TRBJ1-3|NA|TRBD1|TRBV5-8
CASSRGQHSGNTIYF
TGTGCCAGCAGCCGGGGACAGCACTCTGGAAACACCATATATTTT
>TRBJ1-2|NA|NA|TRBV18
CASSTQTENYGYTF
TGTGCCAGCTCAACCCAGACAGAGAACTATGGCTACACCTTC
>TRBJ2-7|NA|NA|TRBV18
CASSPGNTGSYEQYF
TGTGCCAGCTCACCAGGCAACACAGGGTCCTACGAGCAGTACTTC
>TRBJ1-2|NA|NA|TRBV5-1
CASRSEVYGDYGYTF
TGCGCCAGCAGATCCGAAGTGTACGGGGACTATGGCTACACCTTC
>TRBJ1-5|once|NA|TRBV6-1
CASRVRAQPQHF
TGTGCCAGCAGGGTGAGAGCTCAGCCCCAGCATTTT
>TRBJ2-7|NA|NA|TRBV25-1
CASSGGLYEQYF
TGTGCCAGCAGTGGGGGACTTTACGAGCAGTACTTC
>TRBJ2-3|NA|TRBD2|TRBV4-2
CASSQDQRGGRTDTQYF
TGTGCCAGCAGCCAAGACCAGCGGGGGGGCCGCACAGATACGCAGTATTTT
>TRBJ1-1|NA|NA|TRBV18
CASSPYREGNTEAFF
TGTGCCAGCTCACCATACAGGGAAGGGAACACTGAAGCTTTCTTT
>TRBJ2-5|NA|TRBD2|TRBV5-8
CASSPGQTSVQETQYF
TGTGCCAGCAGCCCCGGGCAGACTAGCGTCCAAGAGACCCAGTACTTC
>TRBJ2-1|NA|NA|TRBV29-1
CSAPRSGNEQFF
TGCAGCGCACCGAGGTCGGGCAATGAGCAGTTCTTC
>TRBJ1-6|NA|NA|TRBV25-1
CASSEKAAGAYNSPLHF
TGTGCCAGCAGTGAAAAGGCGGCGGGGGCTTATAATTCACCCCTCCACTTT
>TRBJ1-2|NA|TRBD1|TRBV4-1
CASSHLGVGTGGRGYTF
TGCGCCAGCAGCCACCTTGGGGTTGGGACAGGGGGCCGAGGCTACACCTTC
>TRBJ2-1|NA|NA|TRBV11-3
CASSLDRAGLGQFF
TGTGCCAGCAGCTTAGATCGGGCGGGTTTGGGGCAGTTCTTC
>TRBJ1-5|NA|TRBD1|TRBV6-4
CASSGGTDSNQPQHF
TGTGCCAGCAGTGGCGGGACAGATAGCAATCAGCCCCAGCATTTT
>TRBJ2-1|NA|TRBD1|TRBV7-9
CASSRDSHEQFF
TGTGCCAGCAGCCGGGACAGTCATGAGCAGTTCTTC
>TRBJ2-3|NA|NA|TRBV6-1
CASSIQGNTQYF
TGTGCCAGCAGTATACAGGGAAATACGCAGTATTTT
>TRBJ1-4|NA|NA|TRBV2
CASSTQVAGAYNEKLFF
TGTGCCAGCAGTACTCAGGTCGCGGGGGCTTATAATGAAAAACTGTTTTTT
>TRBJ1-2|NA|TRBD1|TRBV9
CASSATGDSMGYTF
TGTGCCAGCAGCGCAACAGGGGATTCTATGGGCTACACCTTC